This T cell receptor (beta chain) was documented in a study of blood T cell repertoires in COVID-19. Turning to the study itself: Acute and convalescent COVID-19 samples came from the United States, Italy and Spain. Sources were T cells, B-cell-depleted T cells, or PBMCs; the material itself was cDNA or gDNA.

In the original processing: Amplifying reference gene primers gave estimates of nucleated cell counts. The assay was immunoSEQ multiplex PCR, and TCRdb's table has in-frame clones only and misses some. The D gene and trimming were derived from the DNA, and the V and J assignments and clone size from that table. Here the sample spans 150,000 to 180,000 clones, about four fifths being singletons. Germline V gene sequence: CDR1 SEHNR, CDR2 FQNEAQ (reference sequence). V dropped 3 bases and J dropped 3 bases, with 14 bases sitting between them. The CDR3 runs 15 residues. Material: peripheral blood. The chain couples TRBV7-9 to TRBJ2-5; D may be TRBD1 (6 bases). This receptor was obtained from a man aged 55 to 70 with acute or convalescent COVID-19. The CDR3 coding sequence is TGTGCCAGCAGCTTTTTTATAGGGGGAGAAGAGACCCAGTACTTC. It yields the protein CASSFFIGGEETQYF.